The 28 T cell receptor beta chains below all came from one sample that was sequenced in a study of cytomegalovirus exposure and HLA in healthy donors (dated by TCRdb to 2017 to 2019). The library relied on the immunoSEQ multiplex PCR assay. For the multiplex PCR, a mixture combining 60 forward primers for TCR Vbeta segments and 13 reverse primers for TCR Jbeta segments was used. TCRdb re-hosts the immuneACCESS table, in-frame sequences only. Its copies lack some clones; in the studies checked, an unresolved V gene accounts for under half of them, and the cause for the rest is not known. The sample table includes 60,000 to 90,000 clones. The top ten hold roughly 5.2% of the sample. The sample was PBMCs. The receptors here all came from a woman in her thirties or forties in good health and CMV-seropositive.

V and J are TRBV9 and TRBJ2-3; 12 bases are a match to TRBD2. The J segment lost 7 bases and the V segment lost 4 bases, leaving 7 bases of the junction unmatched. Per germline, CDR1 SGDLS and CDR2 YYNGEE. This CDR3 is 15 amino acids long. The CDR3 here is CASSLASGRDHTQYF. The CDR3 bases are TGTGCCAGCAGCCTAGCTAGCGGGAGGGACCATACGCAGTATTTT.

The V call is TRBV7-2, the J call TRBJ1-1; 8 nucleotides align to TRBD1. The CDR3 has 14 amino acids. J lost 1 base, V lost 3 bases, and 1 base had no gene match. CDR1 and CDR2 from the germline V gene are SGHTA and FQGNSA. DNA for the CDR3: TGTGCCAGCAGCTTCGACAGGGGGAACACTGAAGCTTTCTTT. Amino acids: CASSFDRGNTEAFF.

The rearrangement uses TRBV7-3 and TRBJ2-3, with 7 bases lining up with TRBD1. The CDR3 runs 14 residues. With V trimmed by 2 bases and J by 6 bases, 5 bases remained unmatched. The germline V gene has CDR1 SGHTA and CDR2 FQGTGA. The DNA of the CDR3 is TGTGCCAGCAGCTTAGGACAGGATCTTGATACGCAGTATTTT. This gives the protein CASSLGQDLDTQYF.

The chain is built from TRBV19 and TRBJ2-7, with 8 bases that match TRBD1. The germline V gene encodes CDR1 LNHDA and CDR2 SQIVND (reference sequence). Trimming removed 1 base from V and 3 bases from J; junction bases left unmatched: 5. The CDR3 has 15 residues. For the CDR3, the DNA is TGTGCCAGTAGTATAGCCCCCGGGACAGGCTACGAGCAGTACTTC. Amino acid sequence: CASSIAPGTGYEQYF.

The chain is built from TRBV6-5 and TRBJ1-2; the match to TRBD1 covers 10 bases. The CDR3 contains 14 residues. Germline CDR1 MNHEY, CDR2 SVGAGI. The ends lost 6 bases at V and 1 base at J; junction bases unmatched: 2. The CDR3 protein is CASRGTGVNYGYTF. DNA for the CDR3: TGTGCCAGCAGGGGGACAGGGGTTAACTATGGCTACACCTTC.

The rearrangement joins TRBV9 to TRBJ2-5; a possible D gene is TRBD2 (6 bases). From germline, CDR1 is SGDLS and CDR2 YYNGEE. CDR3 length equals 15 residues. V was trimmed by 0 bases and J by 5 bases, leaving 14 bases between them. CDR3 nucleotides: TGTGCCAGCAGCGTAGGCGGGACTGACTTTGAGACCCAGTACTTC. Its protein is CASSVGGTDFETQYF.

The genes are TRBV11-2 and TRBJ1-1, with D unresolved. Germline CDR1 and CDR2: SGHAT and FQNNGV. The V and J ends lost 1 base and 5 bases respectively, with 11 bases between them. The CDR3 is made up of 14 amino acids. The CDR3, as DNA: TGTGCCAGCAGCTTAGTACGGGGAAGGACTGAAGCTTTCTTT. This sequence encodes CASSLVRGRTEAFF.

The chain combines TRBV28 with TRBJ1-4; D not resolved. With 5 bases removed from V and 6 bases from J, the gap between germline ends came to 10 bases. This CDR3 has 13 amino acids. The germline V gene encodes CDR1 MDHEN and CDR2 SYDVKM. This CDR3 reads CASSTLGDEKLFF. In DNA form, the CDR3 reads TGTGCCAGCAGTACCCTCGGGGATGAAAAACTGTTTTTT.

This chain links TRBV6-1 with TRBJ2-5; 11 bases fit TRBD2. The CDR3 spans 16 residues. V shed 2 bases and J 2 bases; nucleotides not matched to a gene: 4. Germline V gives CDR1 MNHNS, CDR2 SASEGT. The CDR3 loop reads CASSEPRTSGQETQYF. CDR3 in DNA: TGTGCCAGCAGTGAACCTCGGACTAGCGGGCAAGAGACCCAGTACTTC.

The chain combines TRBV19 with TRBJ1-3; D gene uncertain. Trimming left V 1 base short and J 0 bases short, with 13 bases between. This CDR3 has 17 residues. CDR1 and CDR2 from the germline V gene are LNHDA and SQIVND (reference sequence). The CDR3 reads CASSIGPQTLSGNTIYF. The DNA for the CDR3 is TGTGCCAGTAGTATAGGTCCCCAGACACTCTCTGGAAACACCATATATTTT.

The chain couples TRBV6-5 to TRBJ2-7, with 8 bases identical to TRBD2. Trimming cost V 5 bases and J 9 bases; bases outside gene matches: 15. Germline V gene lookup returns CDR1 MNHEY and CDR2 SVGAGI. CDR3 size: 15 residues. The CDR3 bases are TGTGCCAGCAGTGTCGGGGCGGGCGGGAGGAAGGTGCAGTACTTC. Its protein is CASSVGAGGRKVQYF.

The chain joins TRBV4-1 to TRBJ2-5, with TRBD2 matching over 10 bases. The CDR3 covers 13 residues. Losses at the gene ends were 8 bases for V and 4 bases for J; bases not matched to a gene: 4. Germline CDR1 is MGHRA and CDR2 is YSYEKL. In nucleotides, the CDR3 is TGCGCCAGCGGAGCGGGGGGGGGAGAGACCCAGTACTTC. It encodes CASGAGGGETQYF.

The chain recombines TRBV6-1 with TRBJ2-3, with D possibly matching TRBD2 (6 bases). The CDR3 loop spans 13 amino acids. Germline assignment: CDR1 MNHNS and CDR2 SASEGT. Trimming stripped 6 bases from V and 4 bases from J, with 11 bases between. The CDR3: CASRSTGADTQYF. The CDR3 DNA reads TGTGCCAGCAGGAGCACGGGGGCAGATACGCAGTATTTT.

About this clone itself: Its ends do not fully match the called genes, so a read error is possible. The chain carries TRBV7-7 and TRBJ2-3, with D unresolved. Germline V gives CDR1 SSHAT, CDR2 FNYEAQ (reference sequence). The CDR3 has 13 amino acids. The CDR3 sequence: CASSTIGTDTQYF. CDR3 nucleotides: TGTGCTAGCAGCACTATAGGCACAGATACGCAGTATTTT.

This chain links TRBV29-1 with TRBJ2-1, with D perhaps TRBD1 (6 bases). Trimming took 4 bases from V and 4 from J, leaving 14 bases between them. CDR1 SQVTM and CDR2 ANQGSEA come from the germline V gene. There are 14 residues in the CDR3. The CDR3 nucleotides are TGCAGCGTTGTTTTGGGGACAACTTACAATGAGCAGTTCTTC. This gives the protein CSVVLGTTYNEQFF.

This chain connects TRBV27 to TRBJ2-3; a possible D gene is TRBD2 (7 bases). Looked up from germline, CDR1 is MNHEY and CDR2 is SMNVEV (reference sequence). There are 15 residues in the CDR3. V lost 3 bases, J lost 5 bases, and 15 bases lay in between. As DNA, the CDR3 is TGTGCCAGCAGTTTCTACAGGGAGGGAGGAGATACGCAGTATTTT. This encodes CASSFYREGGDTQYF.

The V call is TRBV19, the J call TRBJ2-1; D may be TRBD2 (6 bases). The CDR3 sequence is 15 residues long. The V and J ends lost 1 base and 3 bases respectively, with 10 bases between them. Per germline, CDR1 LNHDA and CDR2 SQIVND (reference sequence). CDR3 residues: CASSIAGGGYNEQFF. DNA of the CDR3: TGTGCCAGTAGTATAGCCGGGGGAGGCTACAATGAGCAGTTCTTC.

The rearrangement links TRBV6-5 to TRBJ2-7; TRBD1 matches 10 bases. The CDR3 is made up of 15 amino acids. The V gene's germline CDR1 is MNHEY and CDR2 SVGAGI. Trimming at V came to 6 bases and at J to 2 bases, leaving 7 bases not matched to a gene. The CDR3 sequence is CASSRAGTGAYEQYF. DNA of the CDR3: TGTGCCAGCAGCCGCGCCGGGACAGGGGCCTACGAGCAGTACTTC.

CDR3 loop: CASSSPGQGYSPLHF. The CDR3 region has the DNA TGTGCCAGCAGCTCGCCGGGACAGGGATACTCACCCCTCCACTTT. This chain uses TRBV7-2 with TRBJ1-6; 9 nucleotides line up with TRBD1. V trimming: 4 bases; J trimming: 10 bases; junction bases outside the gene matches: 8. Germline CDR1 SGHTA, CDR2 FQGNSA. The CDR3 runs to 15 residues.

The rearrangement uses TRBV5-6 and TRBJ2-7; 9 bases are shared with TRBD1. Germline V gene lookup returns CDR1 SGHDT and CDR2 YYEEEE. J was trimmed by 2 bases and V by 5 bases; bases with no gene match: 11. CDR3 length equals 16 residues. Written as DNA, the CDR3 is TGTGCCAGCAGGTCCGGACAGGGGACCTCACCCTACGAGCAGTACTTC. Protein: CASRSGQGTSPYEQYF.

The V call is TRBV7-2, the J call TRBJ1-5; D unresolved. Germline CDR1 is SGHTA and CDR2 is FQGNSA. This CDR3 contains 15 residues. The ends were cut back, 2 bases at V and 3 bases at J, with 11 bases in the middle. Here the CDR3 reads CASSLIGAVNQPQHF. As DNA, the CDR3 is TGTGCCAGCAGCTTAATTGGTGCAGTCAATCAGCCCCAGCATTTT.

The rearrangement links TRBV7-9 to TRBJ2-3; no reliable D call. The CDR3 has 12 amino acids. Germline V gene sequence: CDR1 SEHNR, CDR2 FQNEAQ (reference sequence). Trimming pared 1 base from V and 11 bases from J, leaving 10 bases between. Here the CDR3 reads CASSLDGVQQYF. CDR3 bases: TGTGCCAGCAGCTTAGACGGTGTCCAGCAGTATTTT.

J is TRBJ2-2 and V is TRBV19; TRBD1 matches at 9 bases. The CDR3 consists of 17 residues. Germline assignment: CDR1 LNHDA and CDR2 SQIVND (reference sequence). Trimming removed 1 base from V and 1 base from J; junction bases left unmatched: 4. Here the CDR3 reads CASSIGQGQGNTGELFF. DNA of the CDR3: TGTGCCAGTAGTATAGGCCAGGGACAGGGGAACACCGGGGAGCTGTTTTTT.

The chain employs TRBV9 and TRBJ1-1; tentative D call: TRBD1 (5 bases). This CDR3 contains 13 residues. Germline values: CDR1 SGDLS, CDR2 YYNGEE. V was shortened by 4 bases and J by 6 bases, with 13 bases between the two germline ends. CDR3 region: CASSPTAGSEAFF. The CDR3 DNA reads as TGTGCCAGCAGCCCCACCGCAGGGTCTGAAGCTTTCTTT.

The chain joins TRBV7-2 to TRBJ1-5, with 8 nucleotides matching TRBD1. V dropped 5 bases and J dropped 5; count of bases not matched to a gene: 11. Germline V CDR1 and CDR2: SGHTA, FQGNSA. CDR3 length: 16 amino acids. In DNA form, the CDR3 reads TGTGCCAGCAGCCCAAACGCCCAGGGGGCGGATCAGCCCCAGCATTTT. Translated, it gives CASSPNAQGADQPQHF.

The V call is TRBV5-4, the J call TRBJ2-3, with 11 bases fitting TRBD2. The germline gives CDR1 SGHNT, CDR2 YYREEE (reference sequence). The CDR3 totals 16 residues. V dropped 2 bases and J dropped 5; count of bases not matched to a gene: 7. CDR3 amino acids: CASSFYRSGREDTQYF. DNA for the CDR3: TGTGCCAGCAGCTTTTACCGTAGCGGGAGGGAAGATACGCAGTATTTT.

This chain joins TRBV5-6 and TRBJ2-1; 7 bases are a match to TRBD1. The junction had 8 bases not matched to a gene; V was cut back by 3 bases and J by 5 bases. Germline V lookup: CDR1 SGHDT, CDR2 YYEEEE. This CDR3 contains 15 residues. The CDR3 here is CASSSRTGLNNEQFF. The CDR3 DNA is TGTGCCAGCAGCTCCAGGACAGGATTAAACAATGAGCAGTTCTTC. Full variable domain (outside the CDR3, taken from reference TRBV5-6 and TRBJ2-1): DAGVTQSPTHLIKTRGQQVTLRCSPKSGHDTVSWYQQALGQGPQFIFQYYEEEERQRGNFPDRFSGHQFPNYSSELNVNALLLGDSALYLCASSSRTGLNNEQFFGPGTRLTVL.

The chain carries TRBV28 and TRBJ1-4, with D tentatively TRBD1 (6 bases). Germline V gene lookup returns CDR1 MDHEN and CDR2 SYDVKM. The CDR3 consists of 15 residues. Trimming took off 5 bases at V and 3 bases at J, with 13 bases between the two ends. The DNA for the CDR3 is TGTGCCAGCAGTAGACCGGGACAAGCTAATGAAAAACTGTTTTTT. This encodes CASSRPGQANEKLFF.